This TCR beta chain is from a study of PD-L1 blockade in urothelial cancer. Study-wide context: Blood samples contained a median 141,255 T cells.

Synthetic spike-ins, TCR analog templates, were added into each PCR. Data came from immunoSEQ multiplex PCR; TCRdb stores just in-frame clones and leaves some out. The sample lists 70,000 to 75,000 clones, about 89% seen once, with approximately 3.2% in the top ten. The sample here was PBMCs, taken around atezolizumab (anti-PD-L1) treatment. This clonotype was sampled from a man in his sixties with urothelial cancer.

The CDR3 sequence is CASSLAEYEQFF. Written as DNA, the CDR3 is TGCGCCAGCAGCTTAGCCGAATATGAGCAGTTCTTC. The V gene is TRBV5-1, the J gene TRBJ2-1; D gene ambiguous. Trimming stripped 2 bases from V and 8 bases from J, with 8 bases between. The CDR3 totals 12 residues. Germline CDR1 is SGHRS and CDR2 is YFSETQ.